The T cell receptor beta chain described here comes from a study of blood T cell repertoires in COVID-19. Across the study: Samples taken during acute and convalescent COVID-19 were collected in the United States, Italy and Spain.

Methods used by the authors: Amplified reference gene primers provided the basis for estimating nucleated cell counts. The protocol was immunoSEQ multiplex PCR, while the TCRdb copy is restricted to in-frame clones and leaves out a portion. That table gives V, J and clone size, and the DNA gave D and trimming. The sample records about 41,000 clones, around 85% being singletons. The V gene's germline CDR1 is ENHRY and CDR2 SYGVKD. The V end was cut by 4 bases, the J end by 3 bases, with 12 bases between. The CDR3 consists of 14 residues. The source material was peripheral blood. The V and J genes are TRBV10-3 and TRBJ1-1; D perhaps matches TRBD1 (6 bases). The source is a woman aged 60-75 years with acute or convalescent COVID-19. CDR3 sequence reads: CAISGGGGDTEAFF. The CDR3 region has the DNA TGTGCCATCAGTGGCGGGGGCGGAGACACTGAAGCTTTCTTT.